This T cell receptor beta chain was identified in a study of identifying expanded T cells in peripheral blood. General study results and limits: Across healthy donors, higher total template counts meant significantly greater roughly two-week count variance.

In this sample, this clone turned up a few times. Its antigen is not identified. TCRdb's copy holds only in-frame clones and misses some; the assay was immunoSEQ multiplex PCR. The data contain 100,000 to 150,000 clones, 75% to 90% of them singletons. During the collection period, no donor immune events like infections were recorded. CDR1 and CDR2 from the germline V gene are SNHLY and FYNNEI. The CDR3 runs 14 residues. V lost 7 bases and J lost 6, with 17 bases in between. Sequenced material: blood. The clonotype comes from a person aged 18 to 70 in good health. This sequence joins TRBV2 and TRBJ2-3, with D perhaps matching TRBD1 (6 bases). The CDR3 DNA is TGTGCCAGCACCCTGACCCTGGGGGCTGATACGCAGTATTTT. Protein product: CASTLTLGADTQYF.